These 24 T cell receptor beta chains came from one sample sequenced in a study of T cell responses to AZD1222 COVID-19 vaccine. Data came from immunoSEQ multiplex PCR; TCRdb stores just in-frame clones and leaves some out. Of some 60,000 clones detected, roughly 80% appear once; the ten largest clones hold 3% to 4%. Source: peripheral blood, taken 28 days after the second AZD1222 dose. The receptors derive from an adult who received the AZD1222 COVID-19 vaccine.

The CDR3 sequence is CASSPGTDSYNEQFF. In DNA, the CDR3 is TGCGCCAGCAGCCCCGGGACAGACTCCTACAATGAGCAGTTCTTC. The V gene is TRBV5-1, the J gene TRBJ2-1; 7 bases are a match to TRBD1. CDR1 and CDR2 from the germline V gene are SGHRS and YFSETQ. J gave up 0 bases and V 4 bases, and 4 bases lay outside the gene matches. This CDR3 contains 15 residues. The full variable domain, rest sourced from reference TRBV5-1 and TRBJ2-1, is KAGVTQTPRYLIKTRGQQVTLSCSPISGHRSVSWYQQTPGQGLQFLFEYFSETQRNKGNFPGRFSGRQFSNSRSEMNVSTLELGDSALYLCASSPGTDSYNEQFFGPGTRLTVL.

This chain uses TRBV19 with TRBJ1-5; D call uncertain. The germline gives CDR1 LNHDA, CDR2 SQIVND (reference sequence). The CDR3 is 14 residues long. V gave up 5 bases and J gave up 6 bases, with 14 bases separating them. The CDR3 DNA follows: TGTGCCAGTAGTCCCTCGGGAGGCGGTCAGCCCCAGCATTTT. Residues: CASSPSGGGQPQHF.

CDR3 sequence: CASSRGAQDTGELFF. CDR3 in DNA: TGTGCCAGCAGCAGGGGTGCTCAGGACACCGGGGAGCTGTTTTTT. V is TRBV6-5 and J is TRBJ2-2; possibly TRBD1 for D (6 bases). This CDR3 spans 15 amino acids. V lost 6 bases to trimming and J lost 3 bases, with 14 bases between them. Germline CDR1 and CDR2: MNHEY and SVGAGI.

The chain recombines TRBV4-1 with TRBJ2-5; D remains ambiguous. The CDR3 is 14 residues long. V gave up 1 base and J gave up 6 bases, with 12 bases separating them. CDR1 and CDR2 (germline): MGHRA, YSYEKL. CDR3 in amino acids: CASSQALALQTQYF. In nucleotides, the CDR3 is TGCGCCAGCAGCCAAGCGTTAGCCCTACAGACCCAGTACTTC.

The V and J genes are TRBV27 and TRBJ2-7, with D perhaps being TRBD1 or TRBD2 (7 bases each). Per the germline V gene, CDR1 is MNHEY and CDR2 is SMNVEV (reference sequence). The CDR3 spans 13 residues. V gave up 6 bases and J gave up 5 bases, with 14 bases separating them. In nucleotides, the CDR3 is TGTGCCAGCAGGCAGGGGGGGGTAGACGAGCAGTACTTC. Translation gives CASRQGGVDEQYF.

V usage is TRBV7-6 and J usage is TRBJ2-1; 10 nucleotides align to TRBD2. CDR1 SGHVS and CDR2 FNYEAQ come from the germline V gene. This CDR3 is 18 amino acids long. The V segment lost 1 base and the J segment 12 bases; nucleotides outside the gene matches: 18. DNA of the CDR3: TGTGCCAGCAGCTTAGTAGCAGGGGGGGCTAGCGGGGGCCCCGGGCAGTTCTTC. Residues: CASSLVAGGASGGPGQFF.

In this sample, this clone turned up a few times. The chain uses TRBV2 and TRBJ2-4; 7 nucleotides line up with TRBD1. Losses at the gene ends were 4 bases for V and 7 bases for J; bases not matched to a gene: 4. Germline values: CDR1 SNHLY, CDR2 FYNNEI. CDR3 length: 13 amino acids. The CDR3 reads CASSGQGQNIQYF. The CDR3 DNA is TGTGCCAGCAGTGGACAGGGTCAGAACATTCAGTACTTC. Variable domain in full (rest from reference TRBV2 and TRBJ2-4): EPEVTQTPSHQVTQMGQEVILRCVPISNHLYFYWYRQILGQKVEFLVSFYNNEISEKSEIFDDQFSVERPDGSNFTLKIRSTKLEDSAMYFCASSGQGQNIQYFGAGTRLSVL.

V and J are TRBV24-1 and TRBJ1-5, with 9 bases aligning to TRBD1. The V and J ends lost 8 bases and 4 bases, in that order; junction bases with no gene match: 11. From germline, CDR1 is KGHDR and CDR2 SFDVKD. This CDR3 spans 16 amino acids. CDR3 amino acids: CATKLRDRVTNQPQHF. CDR3 in DNA: TGTGCCACCAAGCTCCGGGACAGGGTGACTAATCAGCCCCAGCATTTT.

The chain carries TRBV6-5 and TRBJ1-5; 7 nucleotides match TRBD1. Looked up from germline, CDR1 is MNHEY and CDR2 is SVGAGI. J gave up 6 bases and V 6 bases, and 8 bases lay outside the gene matches. The CDR3 runs to 14 residues. The CDR3 loop reads CASRATGQGQPQHF. The CDR3 DNA reads TGTGCCAGCAGAGCGACAGGGCAAGGTCAGCCCCAGCATTTT.

The rearrangement links TRBV6-5 to TRBJ2-5, with D tentatively TRBD1 (7 bases). Germline assignment: CDR1 MNHEY and CDR2 SVGAGI. CDR3 length: 15 residues. V was trimmed by 5 bases and J by 6 bases, leaving 19 bases between them. CDR3 loop: CASSLQGTQRQTQYF. CDR3 in DNA: TGTGCCAGCAGTCTACAGGGGACTCAGAGGCAGACCCAGTACTTC.

A single count supports this clone. The chain uses TRBV19 and TRBJ1-1, with 8 bases that match TRBD1. The junction had 10 bases not matched to a gene; V was cut back by 6 bases and J by 4 bases. This CDR3 spans 15 amino acids. The germline CDR1 and CDR2 sequences are LNHDA and SQIVND (reference sequence). The CDR3 DNA reads as TGTGCCAGTAGGCTTGCGGACAGGGCGACCACTGAAGCTTTCTTT. Amino acid sequence: CASRLADRATTEAFF.

The rearrangement links TRBV18 to TRBJ1-5; the D gene is possibly TRBD1 (6 bases). V was pared by 2 bases and J by 6 bases, with 11 bases between. This CDR3 is 14 amino acids long. From germline, CDR1 is KGHSH and CDR2 LQKENI. CDR3: CASSPGDTSQPQHF. In DNA, the CDR3 is TGTGCCAGCTCACCAGGGGACACAAGTCAGCCCCAGCATTTT. The variable domain in full, completed from reference TRBV18 and TRBJ1-5, reads NAGVMQNPRHLVRRRGQEARLRCSPMKGHSHVYWYRQLPEEGLKFMVYLQKENIIDESGMPKERFSAEFPKEGPSILRIQQVVRGDSAAYFCASSPGDTSQPQHFGDGTRLSIL.

The V and J genes are TRBV2 and TRBJ2-5; perhaps TRBD2 as D (6 bases). This CDR3 has 16 amino acids. Trimming pared 0 bases from V and 1 base from J, leaving 12 bases between. CDR1 is SNHLY, CDR2 FYNNEI, per germline. DNA of the CDR3: TGTGCCAGCAGTGAAGCGTGGCGCGGGGTCCAAGAGACCCAGTACTTC. Translating it yields CASSEAWRGVQETQYF.

The chain links TRBV6-4 to TRBJ2-3; weak D call: TRBD1 (6 bases). CDR3 length: 15 residues. CDR1 MRHNA and CDR2 SNTAGT come from the germline V gene. Trimming shortened V by 0 bases and J by 1 base, and 8 bases separated the two germline ends. CDR3 sequence reads: CASSDSPGGTDTQYF. DNA of the CDR3: TGTGCCAGCAGTGACTCTCCAGGGGGCACAGATACGCAGTATTTT.

This chain uses TRBV11-3 with TRBJ2-1; D is undetermined. Germline CDR1 and CDR2: SGHNT and YENEEA. This CDR3 is built from 13 residues. V dropped 6 bases and J dropped 0 bases, with 6 bases sitting between them. The CDR3 coding sequence is TGTGCCAGCAGGGGGTACTCCTACAATGAGCAGTTCTTC. Amino acids: CASRGYSYNEQFF.

A remark on this clone: Other DNA sequences in the sample encode the same CDR3. The chain joins TRBV6-6 to TRBJ2-2; TRBD2 might be the D (5 bases). In germline, CDR1 is MNHNY, CDR2 SVGAGI (reference sequence). The CDR3 is made up of 14 amino acids. Trimming left V 2 bases short and J 7 bases short, with 11 bases between. DNA for the CDR3: TGTGCCAGCAGTTACCTAGGAGGTCACGGGGAGCTGTTTTTT. This codes for CASSYLGGHGELFF.

The chain recombines TRBV7-3 with TRBJ2-2; D gene ambiguous. The ends were cut back, 3 bases at V and 6 bases at J, with 8 bases in the middle. CDR3 length: 13 residues. CDR1 is SGHTA, CDR2 FQGTGA, per germline. The CDR3 protein is CASSFSRAGELFF. The CDR3 DNA is TGTGCCAGCAGCTTCTCTCGAGCCGGGGAGCTGTTTTTT.

The V gene is TRBV24-1, the J gene TRBJ2-7; perhaps D is TRBD1 or TRBD2 (5 bases each). V was clipped by 5 bases and J by 7 bases, with 11 bases between them. There are 12 residues in the CDR3. The germline V gene has CDR1 KGHDR and CDR2 SFDVKD. CDR3 coding DNA: TGTGCCACCAGTGGGGGGTGGGGTGAGCAGTACTTC. Residues: CATSGGWGEQYF.

The V call is TRBV5-6, the J call TRBJ2-7, with D possibly called TRBD1 or TRBD2 (5 bases each). This CDR3 has 15 residues. V shed 4 bases and J shed 0 bases, with 14 bases lying between them. Germline V gives CDR1 SGHDT, CDR2 YYEEEE. The CDR3 bases are TGTGCCAGCAGCGGCCGGGACGCTTACTCCTACGAGCAGTACTTC. This sequence encodes CASSGRDAYSYEQYF.

The chain combines TRBV10-3 with TRBJ1-2; D ambiguous. Germline CDR1 is ENHRY and CDR2 is SYGVKD. V gave up 2 bases and J gave up 4 bases, with 11 bases separating them. CDR3 length equals 14 residues. This CDR3 reads CAISEEAGGYGYTF. The DNA of the CDR3 is TGTGCCATCAGTGAGGAAGCGGGCGGCTATGGCTACACCTTC.

The gene calls are TRBV6-6 and TRBJ2-6; 8 bases match TRBD1. The V gene's germline CDR1 is MNHNY and CDR2 SVGAGI (reference sequence). Trimming took 7 bases from V and 1 from J; bases not matched to a gene: 15. This CDR3 has 19 residues. The DNA of the CDR3 is TGTGCCAGCAATCAATCAGGACAGGGAGTAAGTTCTGGGGCCAACGTCCTGACTTTC. It yields the protein CASNQSGQGVSSGANVLTF.

The V and J genes are TRBV11-2 and TRBJ1-6, with D maybe TRBD1 (5 bases). The V end was cut by 5 bases, the J end by 10 bases, with 12 bases between. Germline CDR1 reads SGHAT; CDR2 reads FQNNGV. The CDR3 length is 13 residues. The CDR3 DNA reads as TGTGCCAGCAGCCCGAGCGGGGGGTCACCCCTCCACTTT. Translating gives CASSPSGGSPLHF. Supplemented by reference TRBV11-2 and TRBJ1-6, the full variable domain reads EAGVAQSPRYKIIEKRQSVAFWCNPISGHATLYWYQQILGQGPKLLIQFQNNGVVDDSQLPKDRFSAERLKGVDSTLKIQPAKLEDSAVYLCASSPSGGSPLHFGNGTRLTVT.

Here the CDR3 DNA reads TGTGCCACCAGTGATGCAGGGACCCAAGAGACCCAGTACTTC. Translation gives CATSDAGTQETQYF. V is TRBV24-1 and J is TRBJ2-5; D tentatively reads TRBD1 or TRBD2 (5 bases each). Trimming pared 3 bases from V and 1 base from J, leaving 8 bases between. This CDR3 has 14 amino acids. The germline V gene has CDR1 KGHDR and CDR2 SFDVKD.

The chain links TRBV28 to TRBJ2-7; 9 positions agree with TRBD2. V was pared by 5 bases and J by 3 bases, with 20 bases of the junction left unmatched. Germline CDR1 reads MDHEN; CDR2 reads SYDVKM. The CDR3 length is 19 residues. The CDR3 loop is CASSVILAGESKGYYEQYF. DNA for the CDR3: TGTGCCAGCAGTGTAATATTAGCGGGGGAGTCAAAGGGCTACTACGAGCAGTACTTC.